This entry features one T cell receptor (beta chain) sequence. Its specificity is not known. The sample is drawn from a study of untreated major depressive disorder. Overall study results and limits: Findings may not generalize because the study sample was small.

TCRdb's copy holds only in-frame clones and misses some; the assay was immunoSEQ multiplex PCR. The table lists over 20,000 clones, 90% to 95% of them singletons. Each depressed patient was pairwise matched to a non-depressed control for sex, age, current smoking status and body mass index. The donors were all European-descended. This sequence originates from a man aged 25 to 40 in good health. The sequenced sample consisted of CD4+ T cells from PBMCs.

The CDR3 nucleotides are TGTGCCAGCAGCGTAGCAGCTAACTATGGCTACACCTTC. Amino acids: CASSVAANYGYTF. V gene TRBV9 combines with J gene TRBJ1-2; no definite D call. Deletions cut 0 bases from V and 0 bases from J, with 3 bases between. This CDR3 region has 13 residues. From germline, CDR1 is SGDLS and CDR2 YYNGEE.